This T cell receptor (beta chain) was captured by sequencing in a study of blood T cell repertoires in COVID-19. Study information: Both acute and convalescent COVID-19 samples were obtained from the United States, Italy and Spain. From T cells, B-cell-depleted T cells, or PBMCs came the material, which was cDNA or gDNA.

Original processing notes: Estimates of nucleated cell counts were drawn from the amplification of reference gene primers. Here immunoSEQ multiplex PCR was the method, and the copy in TCRdb shows in-frame clones only, minus some. The V and J calls and clone size are taken from that table; D and trimming were inferred from the DNA. The sample carries under 60,000 clones, 70% to 90% recorded once. Material: peripheral blood. The receptor was isolated from a man between 60 and 75 years old with acute or convalescent COVID-19.

In DNA, the CDR3 is TGTGCCAGCTCACCTCCGGGACAGAGATTAGCCAAAAACATTCAGTACTTC. Its protein is CASSPPGQRLAKNIQYF. V gene TRBV18 combines with J gene TRBJ2-4; 7 positions match TRBD1. The J segment lost 0 bases and the V segment lost 3 bases, leaving 8 bases of the junction unmatched. The CDR3 has 17 residues. Germline values: CDR1 KGHSH, CDR2 LQKENI.